This TCR beta chain was profiled in a study of CD8 T cells in ankylosing spondylitis. Quantitative molecular-barcoded 5'-RACE generated the TCR beta libraries. TCRdb itself ran the 5' RACE reads through MiXCR, one entry per CDR3 protein. This table holds about 33,000 distinct CDR3 sequences, roughly 12% found once. A few counts support this clonotype. V lost 1 base to trimming and J lost 8 bases; unmatched junction nucleotides: 2. CDR3 length: 14 amino acids. Germline V gene data show CDR1 as MNHEY and CDR2 as SVGAGI. The chain combines TRBV6-5 with TRBJ2-3, with 11 positions matching TRBD1. The sequence was collected from a male donor with ankylosing spondylitis. The sequencing sample was made of synovial fluid, either unsorted or a sorted T cell fraction (not recorded which). In DNA, the CDR3 is TGTGCCAGCAGTTACTGGGACAGGGGGGGTACGCAGTATTTT. Translation gives CASSYWDRGGTQYF.